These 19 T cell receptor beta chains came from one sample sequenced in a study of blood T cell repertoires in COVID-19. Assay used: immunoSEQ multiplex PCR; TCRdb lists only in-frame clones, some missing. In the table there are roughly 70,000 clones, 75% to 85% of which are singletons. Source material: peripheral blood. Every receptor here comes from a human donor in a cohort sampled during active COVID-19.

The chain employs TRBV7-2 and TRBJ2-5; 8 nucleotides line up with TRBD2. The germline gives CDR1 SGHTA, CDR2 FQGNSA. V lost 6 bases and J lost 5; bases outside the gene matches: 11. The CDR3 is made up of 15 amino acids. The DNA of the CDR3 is TGTGCCAGCAGTCCTCTACGGAGCGGGAGTGAGACCCAGTACTTC. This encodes CASSPLRSGSETQYF.

The CDR3 nucleotides read TGTGCCTGGAGTCCAAAGCAGGGGGCCAGGGAAAAACTGTTTTTT. Encoded protein: CAWSPKQGAREKLFF. The genes are TRBV30 and TRBJ1-4, with 8 bases that match TRBD1. The CDR3 loop spans 15 amino acids. V trimming: 2 bases; J trimming: 8 bases; junction bases outside the gene matches: 10. From germline, CDR1 is GTSNPN and CDR2 SVGIG (reference sequence).

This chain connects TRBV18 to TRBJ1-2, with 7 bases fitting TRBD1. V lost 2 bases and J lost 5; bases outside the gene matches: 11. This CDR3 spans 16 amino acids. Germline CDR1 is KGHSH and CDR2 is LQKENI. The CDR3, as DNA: TGTGCCAGCTCACCAGGGACAGACCGCGGGAATTATGGCTACACCTTC. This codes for CASSPGTDRGNYGYTF.

This chain's CDR3 is CASSQEHTVNYEQYF. Here the CDR3 DNA reads TGTGCCAGCAGCCAAGAACACACAGTCAACTACGAGCAGTACTTC. This chain links TRBV4-2 with TRBJ2-7; D not resolved. V was clipped by 0 bases and J by 3 bases, with 12 bases between them. CDR1 and CDR2 from the germline V gene are LGHNA and YNFKEQ. The CDR3 runs to 15 residues.

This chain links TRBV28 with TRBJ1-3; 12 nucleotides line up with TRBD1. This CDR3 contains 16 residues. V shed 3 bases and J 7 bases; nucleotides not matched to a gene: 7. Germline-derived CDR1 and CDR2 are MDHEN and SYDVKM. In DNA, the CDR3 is TGTGCCAGCAGTTTGGGACCGGGACAGGGGGCTAACACCATATATTTT. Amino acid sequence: CASSLGPGQGANTIYF.

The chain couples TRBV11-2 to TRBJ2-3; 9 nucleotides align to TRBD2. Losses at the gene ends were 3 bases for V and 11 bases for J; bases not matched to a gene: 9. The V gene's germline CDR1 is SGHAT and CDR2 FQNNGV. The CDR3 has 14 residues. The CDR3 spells CASSLGRSGRLQYF. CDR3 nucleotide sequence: TGTGCCAGCAGCTTGGGGCGAAGCGGGAGGTTGCAGTATTTT. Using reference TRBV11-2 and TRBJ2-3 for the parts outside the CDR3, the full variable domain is EAGVAQSPRYKIIEKRQSVAFWCNPISGHATLYWYQQILGQGPKLLIQFQNNGVVDDSQLPKDRFSAERLKGVDSTLKIQPAKLEDSAVYLCASSLGRSGRLQYFGPGTRLTVL.

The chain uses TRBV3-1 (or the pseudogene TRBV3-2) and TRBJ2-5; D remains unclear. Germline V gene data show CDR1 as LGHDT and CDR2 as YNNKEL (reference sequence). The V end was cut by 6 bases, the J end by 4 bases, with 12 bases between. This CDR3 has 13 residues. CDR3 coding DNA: TGTGCCAGCAGACTATCGAGGCGAGAGACCCAGTACTTC. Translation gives CASRLSRRETQYF.

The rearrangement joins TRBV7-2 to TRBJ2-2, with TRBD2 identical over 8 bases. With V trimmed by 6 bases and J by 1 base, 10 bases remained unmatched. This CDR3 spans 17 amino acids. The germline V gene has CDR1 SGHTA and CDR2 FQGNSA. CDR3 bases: TGTGCCAGCAGTCCCCCCCCTAGCGGGCAGAACACCGGGGAGCTGTTTTTT. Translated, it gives CASSPPPSGQNTGELFF.

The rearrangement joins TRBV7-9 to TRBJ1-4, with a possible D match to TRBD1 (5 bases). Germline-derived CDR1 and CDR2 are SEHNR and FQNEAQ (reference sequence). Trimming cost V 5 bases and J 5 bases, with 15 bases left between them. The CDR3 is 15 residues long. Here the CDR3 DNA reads TGTGCCAGCAGCCCCCCGGGACTCGGAAATGAAAAACTGTTTTTT. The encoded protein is CASSPPGLGNEKLFF.

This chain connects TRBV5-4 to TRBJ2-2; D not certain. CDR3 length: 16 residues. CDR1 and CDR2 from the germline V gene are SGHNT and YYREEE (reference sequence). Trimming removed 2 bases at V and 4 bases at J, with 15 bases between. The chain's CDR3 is CASSFSFQYLTGELFF. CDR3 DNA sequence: TGTGCCAGCAGCTTTAGCTTCCAATACCTCACCGGGGAGCTGTTTTTT.

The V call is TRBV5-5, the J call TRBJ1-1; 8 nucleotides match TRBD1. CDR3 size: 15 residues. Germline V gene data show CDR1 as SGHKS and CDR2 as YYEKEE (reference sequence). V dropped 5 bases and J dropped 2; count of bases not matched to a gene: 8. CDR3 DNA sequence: TGTGCCAGCAGGTCTCAGGGGGCTCTTAACACTGAAGCTTTCTTT. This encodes CASRSQGALNTEAFF.

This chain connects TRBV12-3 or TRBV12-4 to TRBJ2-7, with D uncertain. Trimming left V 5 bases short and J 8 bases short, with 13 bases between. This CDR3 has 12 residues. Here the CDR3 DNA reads TGTGCCAGCAGTACGACATTATTTAAGCAGTACTTC. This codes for CASSTTLFKQYF.

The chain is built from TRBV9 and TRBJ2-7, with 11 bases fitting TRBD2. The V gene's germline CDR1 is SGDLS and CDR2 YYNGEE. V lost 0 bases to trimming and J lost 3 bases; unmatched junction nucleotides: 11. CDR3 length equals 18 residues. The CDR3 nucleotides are TGTGCCAGCAGCGTAGGTCCGGGCACTAGCGGGAGCCACTACGAGCAGTACTTC. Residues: CASSVGPGTSGSHYEQYF.

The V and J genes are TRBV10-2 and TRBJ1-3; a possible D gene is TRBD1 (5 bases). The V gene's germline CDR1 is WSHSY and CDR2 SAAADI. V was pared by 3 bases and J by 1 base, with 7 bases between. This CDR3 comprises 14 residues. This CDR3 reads CASSDSGSGNTIYF. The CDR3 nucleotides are TGCGCCAGCAGTGATTCAGGGTCTGGAAACACCATATATTTT.

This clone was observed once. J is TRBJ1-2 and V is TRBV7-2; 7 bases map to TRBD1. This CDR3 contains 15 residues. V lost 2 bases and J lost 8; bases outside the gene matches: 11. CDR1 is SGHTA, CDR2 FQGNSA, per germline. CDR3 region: CASSLKVDRAGGYTF. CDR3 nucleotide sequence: TGTGCCAGCAGCTTAAAGGTTGACAGGGCAGGAGGCTACACCTTC. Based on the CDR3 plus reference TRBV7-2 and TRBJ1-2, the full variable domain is GAGVSQSPSNKVTEKGKDVELRCDPISGHTALYWYRQSLGQGLEFLIYFQGNSAPDKSGLPSDRFSAERTGGSVSTLTIQRTQQEDSAVYLCASSLKVDRAGGYTFGSGTRLTVV.

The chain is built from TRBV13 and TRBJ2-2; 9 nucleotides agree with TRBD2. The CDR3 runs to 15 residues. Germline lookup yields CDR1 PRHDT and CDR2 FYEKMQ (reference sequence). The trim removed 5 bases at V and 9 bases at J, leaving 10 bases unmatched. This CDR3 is CASSPGGSGSRELFF. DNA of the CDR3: TGTGCCAGCAGCCCAGGCGGTAGCGGGAGCCGGGAGCTGTTTTTT.

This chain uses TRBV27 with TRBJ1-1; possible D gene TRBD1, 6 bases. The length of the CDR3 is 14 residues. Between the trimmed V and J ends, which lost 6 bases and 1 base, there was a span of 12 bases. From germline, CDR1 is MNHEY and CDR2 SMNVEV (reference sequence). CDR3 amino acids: CASSRDRTNTEAFF. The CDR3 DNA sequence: TGTGCCAGCAGCCGAGACAGGACGAACACTGAAGCTTTCTTT.

The CDR3 here is CASSPGTSGTYEQYF. The CDR3 region has the DNA TGCGCCAGCAGCCCCGGGACTAGCGGTACCTACGAGCAGTACTTC. This chain joins TRBV4-3 and TRBJ2-7, with 11 nucleotides matching TRBD2. V shed 4 bases and J 2 bases; nucleotides not matched to a gene: 4. The CDR3 has 15 amino acids. In germline, CDR1 is LGHNA, CDR2 YSLEER.

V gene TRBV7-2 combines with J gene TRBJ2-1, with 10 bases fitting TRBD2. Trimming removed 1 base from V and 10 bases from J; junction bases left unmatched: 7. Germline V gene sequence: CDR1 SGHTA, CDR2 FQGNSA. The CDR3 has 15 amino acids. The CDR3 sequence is CASSLGTSGPEEQFF. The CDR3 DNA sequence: TGTGCCAGCAGCTTAGGGACTAGCGGCCCAGAGGAGCAGTTCTTC.